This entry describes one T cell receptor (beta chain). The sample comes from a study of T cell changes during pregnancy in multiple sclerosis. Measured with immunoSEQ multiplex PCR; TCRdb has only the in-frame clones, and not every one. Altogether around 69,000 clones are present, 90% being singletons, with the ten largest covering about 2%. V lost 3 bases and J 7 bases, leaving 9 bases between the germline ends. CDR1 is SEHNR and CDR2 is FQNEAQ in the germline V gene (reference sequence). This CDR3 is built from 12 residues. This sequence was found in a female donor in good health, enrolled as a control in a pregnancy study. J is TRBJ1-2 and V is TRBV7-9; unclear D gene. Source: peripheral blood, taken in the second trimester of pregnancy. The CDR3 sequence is CASSFDRGGYTF. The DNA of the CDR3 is TGTGCCAGCAGCTTCGATCGAGGTGGCTACACCTTC.